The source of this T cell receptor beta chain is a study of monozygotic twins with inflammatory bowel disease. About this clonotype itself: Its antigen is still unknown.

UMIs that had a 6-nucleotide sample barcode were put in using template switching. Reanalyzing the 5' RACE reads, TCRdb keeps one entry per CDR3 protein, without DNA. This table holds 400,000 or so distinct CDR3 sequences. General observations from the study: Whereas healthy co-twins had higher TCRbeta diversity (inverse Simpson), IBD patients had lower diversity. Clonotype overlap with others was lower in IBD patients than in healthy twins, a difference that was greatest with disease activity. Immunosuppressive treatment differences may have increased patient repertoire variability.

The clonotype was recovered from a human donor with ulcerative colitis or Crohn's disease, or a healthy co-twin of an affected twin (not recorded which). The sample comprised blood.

CDR3 residues: CSARDGQGLGTEQFF. J is TRBJ2-1 and V is TRBV20-1; as DNA is missing, the TRBD1 call by TCRdb cannot be tested. The germline V gene has CDR1 DFQATT and CDR2 SNEGSKA (reference sequence). CDR3 length equals 15 residues.